Below, 23 T cell receptor beta chains from the same sample are listed, as sequenced in a study of radiotherapy plus CTLA-4 blockade in lung cancer. Repertoires were generated with immunoSEQ multiplex PCR, while TCRdb's copy carries only in-frame clones and drops some. The table has tens of thousands of clones, about 80% seen once. Sequenced here: peripheral blood, sampled from a patient treated with radiotherapy plus ipilimumab. These TCRs come from a human donor with non-small cell lung cancer who had a complete response to radiotherapy plus ipilimumab.

This sequence joins TRBV4-1 and TRBJ2-7; D gene uncertain. The germline gives CDR1 MGHRA, CDR2 YSYEKL. This CDR3 has 15 amino acids. The V end was cut by 0 bases, the J end by 4 bases, with 13 bases between. The CDR3 region is CASSQDPSTAYEQYF. CDR3 DNA: TGCGCCAGCAGCCAAGATCCTTCCACAGCGTACGAGCAGTACTTC.

The V gene is TRBV9, the J gene TRBJ1-2; D is uncertain. Germline loops: CDR1 SGDLS, CDR2 YYNGEE. This CDR3 has 14 amino acids. V lost 4 bases to trimming and J lost 2 bases, with 12 bases between them. The CDR3 nucleotides read TGTGCCAGCAGCACTAGCTGGTTGAACTATGGCTACACCTTC. Protein: CASSTSWLNYGYTF. Full variable domain (outside the CDR3, taken from reference TRBV9 and TRBJ1-2): DSGVTQTPKHLITATGQRVTLRCSPRSGDLSVYWYQQSLDQGLQFLIQYYNGEERAKGNILERFSAQQFPDLHSELNLSSLELGDSALYFCASSTSWLNYGYTFGSGTRLTVV.

CDR3 loop: CAWTTGSNQPQHF. In nucleotides, the CDR3 is TGTGCCTGGACCACAGGTAGCAATCAGCCCCAGCATTTT. The V call is TRBV30, the J call TRBJ1-5, with a possible D match to TRBD1 (5 bases). This CDR3 comprises 13 residues. From germline, CDR1 is GTSNPN and CDR2 SVGIG (reference sequence). Trimming took off 4 bases at V and 0 bases at J, with 7 bases between the two ends. The full variable domain, in which reference TRBV30 and TRBJ1-5 provide the parts outside the CDR3, is SQTIHQWPATLVQPVGSPLSLECTVEGTSNPNLYWYRQAAGRGLQLLFYSVGIGQISSEVPQNLSASRPQDRQFILSSKKLLLSDSGFYLCAWTTGSNQPQHFGDGTRLSIL.

This chain connects TRBV28 to TRBJ1-1; tentatively, D is TRBD1 (5 bases). The V end lost 3 bases, the J end lost 7 bases, and 12 bases lay between the germline ends. Germline CDR1 is MDHEN and CDR2 is SYDVKM. This CDR3 is built from 13 residues. The CDR3 sequence: CASSFGGRGEAFF. In nucleotides, the CDR3 is TGTGCCAGCAGTTTTGGGGGGAGGGGTGAAGCTTTCTTT.

The CDR3 DNA follows: TGTGCCAGCAGCTCGGGACTAGCGACATCCTACGAGCAGTACGTC. Translation: CASSSGLATSYEQYV. The chain has TRBV6-5 and TRBJ2-7; TRBD2 matches at 10 bases. V lost 6 bases to trimming and J lost 1 base; unmatched junction nucleotides: 6. From germline, CDR1 is MNHEY and CDR2 SVGAGI. The CDR3 covers 15 residues.

The chain has TRBV7-2 and TRBJ2-5; D call uncertain. Germline CDR1 is SGHTA and CDR2 is FQGNSA. The germline V and J ends were trimmed by 0 bases and 4 bases, with 9 bases remaining between them. The CDR3 covers 14 residues. The CDR3 reads CASSLAGILETQYF. The CDR3 DNA reads TGTGCCAGCAGCTTAGCGGGGATTTTAGAGACCCAGTACTTC.

This clone has only one observation. The chain couples TRBV7-9 to TRBJ2-4; D may be TRBD1 (5 bases). V was trimmed by 4 bases and J by 5 bases, leaving 12 bases between them. CDR1 and CDR2 (germline): SEHNR, FQNEAQ (reference sequence). The CDR3 spans 14 residues. The DNA of the CDR3 is TGTGCCAGCAGCTCTCCAGAGACAGAAAACATTCAGTACTTC. Its translation: CASSSPETENIQYF.

This sequence joins TRBV27 and TRBJ1-1, with 7 bases fitting TRBD1. Per the germline V gene, CDR1 is MNHEY and CDR2 is SMNVEV (reference sequence). The CDR3 is 13 amino acids. V dropped 4 bases and J dropped 4; count of bases not matched to a gene: 3. The CDR3 DNA reads TGTGCCAGCAGTTGGTCAGGGGGCACTGAAGCTTTCTTT. As protein: CASSWSGGTEAFF.

This clone was recorded once. The chain joins TRBV10-3 to TRBJ1-1, with no clear D. Germline lookup yields CDR1 ENHRY and CDR2 SYGVKD. V lost 0 bases, J lost 7 bases, and 9 bases lay in between. The CDR3 sequence is 13 residues long. The CDR3 reads CAISESKGYEAFF. The CDR3 coding sequence is TGTGCCATCAGTGAGTCGAAGGGCTATGAAGCTTTCTTT.

V usage is TRBV30 and J usage is TRBJ1-4; weak D call: TRBD1 (6 bases). The CDR3 contains 19 residues. Germline CDR1 reads GTSNPN; CDR2 reads SVGIG (reference sequence). V lost 7 bases and J lost 0, with 27 bases in between. CDR3 nucleotide sequence: TGTGCCTACACACGGGGAGAGGGGGTCTTTCGGGCAACTAATGAAAAACTGTTTTTT. This sequence encodes CAYTRGEGVFRATNEKLFF.

V and J are TRBV29-1 and TRBJ2-3; TRBD2 matches 7 bases. V shed 7 bases, J shed 5 bases, and the junction held 9 bases outside the gene matches. The CDR3 extends over 13 amino acids. The germline V gene has CDR1 SQVTM and CDR2 ANQGSEA. CDR3 in DNA: TGCAGCGGGGAAGGGCTAGCGGAAGATACGCAGTATTTT. It translates to CSGEGLAEDTQYF.

This rearrangement joins TRBV28 to TRBJ1-5, with 11 bases identical to TRBD1. Trimming at V came to 4 bases and at J to 3 bases, leaving 14 bases not matched to a gene. There are 19 residues in the CDR3. Germline CDR1 reads MDHEN; CDR2 reads SYDVKM. CDR3 loop: CASSSWDRGAGGDNQPQHF. In DNA form, the CDR3 reads TGTGCCAGCAGTTCTTGGGACAGGGGGGCCGGAGGTGACAATCAGCCCCAGCATTTT.

This chain links TRBV11-3 with TRBJ2-1, with a possible D match to TRBD1 (6 bases). In germline, CDR1 is SGHNT, CDR2 YENEEA. This CDR3 has 17 amino acids. V lost 0 bases and J lost 4, with 16 bases in between. CDR3 in amino acids: CASSLDWGQGTYNEQFF. The CDR3 coding sequence is TGTGCCAGCAGCTTAGATTGGGGGCAGGGGACATACAATGAGCAGTTCTTC.

This chain joins TRBV7-9 and TRBJ2-7; D is unclear. The germline V gene has CDR1 SEHNR and CDR2 FQNEAQ (reference sequence). The CDR3 is 14 amino acids. V lost 1 base and J lost 3, with 10 bases in between. The CDR3 here is CASSLVGTLYEQYF. The DNA for the CDR3 is TGTGCCAGCAGCTTAGTGGGTACACTCTACGAGCAGTACTTC. The full variable domain, with the rest looked up from reference TRBV7-9 and TRBJ2-7, is DTGVSQNPRHKITKRGQNVTFRCDPISEHNRLYWYRQTLGQGPEFLTYFQNEAQLEKSRLLSDRFSAERPKGSFSTLEIQRTEQGDSAMYLCASSLVGTLYEQYFGPGTRLTVT.

V and J are TRBV27 and TRBJ1-5, with D perhaps matching TRBD1 (6 bases). In germline, CDR1 is MNHEY, CDR2 SMNVEV (reference sequence). The V gene lost 6 bases and the J gene lost 7 bases, with 13 bases spanning the gap. The CDR3 totals 13 residues. CDR3 nucleotides: TGTGCCAGCAGCCCCCAGGGGAAACAGCCCCAGCATTTT. Amino acids: CASSPQGKQPQHF.

The chain recombines TRBV9 with TRBJ1-2; D remains unclear. The CDR3 loop spans 15 amino acids. Germline CDR1 and CDR2: SGDLS and YYNGEE. Trimming took off 2 bases at V and 6 bases at J, with 17 bases between the two ends. The CDR3 spells CASSVIQDLSDGYTF. DNA for the CDR3: TGTGCCAGCAGCGTCATTCAGGACCTCAGCGATGGCTACACCTTC.

The chain is built from TRBV5-1 and TRBJ1-2, with 7 bases that match TRBD1. CDR1 SGHRS and CDR2 YFSETQ come from the germline V gene. The ends lost 4 bases at V and 3 bases at J; junction bases unmatched: 6. The length of the CDR3 is 14 residues. The CDR3 spells CASSPTGLDYGYTF. CDR3 nucleotide sequence: TGCGCCAGCAGCCCGACAGGGCTGGACTATGGCTACACCTTC.

This clone was observed a few times. The rearrangement uses TRBV6-6 and TRBJ1-1, with no clear D. The CDR3 extends over 12 amino acids. In germline, CDR1 is MNHNY, CDR2 SVGAGI (reference sequence). V was trimmed by 6 bases and J by 1 base, leaving 6 bases between them. The DNA for the CDR3 is TGTGCCAGCAGCCGCAAGAACACTGAAGCTTTCTTT. Translation: CASSRKNTEAFF.

The gene calls are TRBV7-2 and TRBJ2-5; D may be TRBD2 (5 bases). There are 13 residues in the CDR3. Germline CDR1 is SGHTA and CDR2 is FQGNSA. Trimming removed 3 bases at V and 1 base at J, with 6 bases between. Here the CDR3 DNA reads TGTGCCAGCAGCTTCCGGGGCCAAGAGACCCAGTACTTC. Protein sequence: CASSFRGQETQYF.

This chain links TRBV18 with TRBJ2-1, with 9 bases fitting TRBD1. V was pared by 3 bases and J by 3 bases, with 3 bases of the junction left unmatched. Germline assignment: CDR1 KGHSH and CDR2 LQKENI. The CDR3 runs 15 residues. Here the CDR3 DNA reads TGTGCCAGCTCACCCCGGGACAGGGACTACAATGAGCAGTTCTTC. It translates to CASSPRDRDYNEQFF. The entire variable domain, with the rest obtained from reference TRBV18 and TRBJ2-1, is as follows: NAGVMQNPRHLVRRRGQEARLRCSPMKGHSHVYWYRQLPEEGLKFMVYLQKENIIDESGMPKERFSAEFPKEGPSILRIQQVVRGDSAAYFCASSPRDRDYNEQFFGPGTRLTVL.

The chain recombines TRBV7-2 with TRBJ2-4; the D gene is possibly TRBD1 (5 bases). CDR3 length: 16 amino acids. The germline V and J ends were trimmed by 1 base and 2 bases, with 12 bases remaining between them. Looked up from germline, CDR1 is SGHTA and CDR2 is FQGNSA. CDR3 sequence: CASSLGARVTKNIQYF. The DNA for the CDR3 is TGTGCCAGCAGCTTAGGGGCCAGGGTGACCAAAAACATTCAGTACTTC.

This sequence joins TRBV11-2 and TRBJ1-1; no reliable D call. V shed 6 bases and J shed 1 base, with 9 bases lying between them. CDR3 length equals 13 residues. The germline CDR1 and CDR2 sequences are SGHAT and FQNNGV. DNA of the CDR3: TGTGCCAGCAGATTCGGAGGGAACACTGAAGCTTTCTTT. This codes for CASRFGGNTEAFF.

The CDR3 DNA reads TGTGCCAGCAGCCGCCCGACAGGGGGGACCAAGTCAGCCAAAAACATTCAGTACTTC. Encoded protein: CASSRPTGGTKSAKNIQYF. V gene TRBV5-6 combines with J gene TRBJ2-4, with 9 positions matching TRBD1. The germline V gene encodes CDR1 SGHDT and CDR2 YYEEEE. This CDR3 is built from 19 residues. V was pared by 4 bases and J by 0 bases, with 14 bases of the junction left unmatched.